This T cell receptor beta chain originates from a study of CD8 T cells in Susac syndrome. There are 15 residues in the CDR3. Germline lookup yields CDR1 SGHAT and CDR2 FQNNGV. Trimming shortened V by 4 bases and J by 2 bases, and 13 bases separated the two germline ends. Random-hexamer reverse transcription was applied to roughly 0.5 to 1 ug RNA. TCRdb reanalysed the immunoSEQ multiplex PCR reads using MiXCR and keeps one entry per CDR3 protein. The sample has 75,000 to 95,000 distinct CDR3 sequences, over 85% seen once. The TCR sequence derives from a human donor with Susac syndrome. The specimen was CD8+ T cells from PBMCs. The chain carries TRBV11-2 and TRBJ2-3; D might be TRBD1 (6 bases). The CDR3 region has the DNA TGTGCCAGCAGCTCAGGGGCAGGGGACACAGATACGCAGTATTTT. Protein: CASSSGAGDTDTQYF.